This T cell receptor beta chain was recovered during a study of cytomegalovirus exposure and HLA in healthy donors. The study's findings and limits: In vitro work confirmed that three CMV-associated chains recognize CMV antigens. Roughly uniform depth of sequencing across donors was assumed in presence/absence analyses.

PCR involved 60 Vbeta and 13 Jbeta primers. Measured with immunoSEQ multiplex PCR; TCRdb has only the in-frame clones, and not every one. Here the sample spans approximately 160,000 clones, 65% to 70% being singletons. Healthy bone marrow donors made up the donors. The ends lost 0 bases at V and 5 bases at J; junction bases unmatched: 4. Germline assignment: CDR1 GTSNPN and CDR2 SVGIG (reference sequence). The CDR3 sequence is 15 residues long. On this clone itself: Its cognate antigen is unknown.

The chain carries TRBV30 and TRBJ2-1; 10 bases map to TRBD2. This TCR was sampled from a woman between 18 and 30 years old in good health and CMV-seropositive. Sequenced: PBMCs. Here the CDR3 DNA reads TGTGCCTGGAGTGTAACTAGCGGGGTCGACAATGAGCAGTTCTTC. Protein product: CAWSVTSGVDNEQFF.